This T cell receptor (beta chain) was sequenced during a study of cytomegalovirus exposure and HLA in healthy donors. Study-wide results and limits: According to an earlier analysis, most TCR beta V segments yielded productive rearrangements about 90% or about 30% of the time.

The PCR made use of 60 Vbeta and 13 Jbeta primers. The protocol was immunoSEQ multiplex PCR, while the TCRdb copy is restricted to in-frame clones and leaves out a portion. The sample lists roughly 43,000 clones, roughly 80% seen once, with 1.4% in the top ten. CDR3 size: 16 residues. Per the germline V gene, CDR1 is LGHNA and CDR2 is YNFKEQ. V lost 1 base to trimming and J lost 1 base; unmatched junction nucleotides: 6. A word on this clone: Antigen specificity is unknown.

This TCR derives from a man aged 30-40 years in good health and CMV-seronegative. This chain uses TRBV4-2 with TRBJ2-5; 7 positions match TRBD1. Sequenced material: PBMCs. CDR3 sequence: CASSQAHNRGQETQYF. Written as DNA, the CDR3 is TGTGCCAGCAGCCAAGCTCACAACAGGGGCCAAGAGACCCAGTACTTC.